The present T cell receptor (beta chain) was sequenced within a study of T cell changes during pregnancy in multiple sclerosis (dated by TCRdb to between 2019 and 2020). Context from the whole study: The study examined how the T cell repertoire changed over the course of pregnancy in women with multiple sclerosis.

Points on this clone: Its antigen remains unidentified. No much larger clonotype is one base removed from it; base qualities were not supplied.

Inclusive of the bounding cysteine and phenylalanine, the CDR3 is 13 residues long. Only CDR3 DNA is held: 39 bases, read in frame from base 1. CDR1 and CDR2 (SSHAT, FNYEAQ) derive from the germline V gene (reference sequence). At the junction V is shortened by 4 bases and J by 10 bases; bases outside the gene matches: 5. The receptor library was made with the immunoSEQ multiplex PCR assay. The immuneACCESS repertoire file appears here via TCRdb, limited to in-frame rearrangements. These files lack a portion of the clones; in checked studies, under half of the deficit traces to unresolved V genes, and the cause of the others is not known. A total of under 70,000 clones appear in this sample, about 90% of them only once. The ten largest clones take up under 0.6% of the sample.

The V and J genes are TRBV7-7 and TRBJ1-4; 8 bases in the junction line up with TRBD1. This sequence was found in a female donor in good health, enrolled as a control in a pregnancy study. Sequencing was performed on CD4+ T cells from peripheral blood mononuclear cells, taken after pregnancy. The DNA is TGTGCCAGCAGCTCCGGACAGGGTGGAAAACTGTTTTTT. Its protein reads: CASSSGQGGKLFF.